The TCR beta chain under discussion was sequenced for a study of OX40 agonist ivuxolimab in advanced cancers. At the level of the study: Patients achieving partial responses numbered three: one hepatocellular carcinoma case and two cutaneous melanoma cases.

Here immunoSEQ multiplex PCR was the method, and the copy in TCRdb shows in-frame clones only, minus some. The data contain 55,000 to 85,000 clones, more than 80% of them singletons. Germline V CDR1 and CDR2: KGHSH, LQKENI. V lost 2 bases and J lost 4, with 5 bases in between. The CDR3 loop spans 12 amino acids. About this clone: Its antigen is currently unknown.

Study-wide findings and caveats: Relative to CD4+, CD8+ T cells held more expanded clones on average.

The specimen comprised CD4+ or CD8+ T cells sorted from blood, sampled in a trial of the OX40 agonist ivuxolimab. The source of this sequence is an adult with an advanced solid tumor such as melanoma, head and neck, liver or kidney cancer. V usage is TRBV18 and J usage is TRBJ2-5; D is ambiguous. CDR3 region: CASSPRTETQYF. The CDR3 DNA follows: TGTGCCAGCTCACCAAGAACAGAGACCCAGTACTTC.